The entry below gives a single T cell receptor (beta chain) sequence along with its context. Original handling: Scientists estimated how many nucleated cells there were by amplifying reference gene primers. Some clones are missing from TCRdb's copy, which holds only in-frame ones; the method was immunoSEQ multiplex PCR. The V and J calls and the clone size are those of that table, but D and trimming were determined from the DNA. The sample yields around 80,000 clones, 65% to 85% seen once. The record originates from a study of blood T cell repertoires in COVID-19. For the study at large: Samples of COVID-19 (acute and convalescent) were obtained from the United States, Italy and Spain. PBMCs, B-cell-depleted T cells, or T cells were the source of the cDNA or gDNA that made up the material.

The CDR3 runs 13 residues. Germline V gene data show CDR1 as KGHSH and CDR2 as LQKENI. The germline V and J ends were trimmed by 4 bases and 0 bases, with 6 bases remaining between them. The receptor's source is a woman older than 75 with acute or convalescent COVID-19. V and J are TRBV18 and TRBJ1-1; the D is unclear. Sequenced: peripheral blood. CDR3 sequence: CASSLQMNTEAFF. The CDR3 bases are TGTGCCAGCTCACTCCAAATGAACACTGAAGCTTTCTTT.